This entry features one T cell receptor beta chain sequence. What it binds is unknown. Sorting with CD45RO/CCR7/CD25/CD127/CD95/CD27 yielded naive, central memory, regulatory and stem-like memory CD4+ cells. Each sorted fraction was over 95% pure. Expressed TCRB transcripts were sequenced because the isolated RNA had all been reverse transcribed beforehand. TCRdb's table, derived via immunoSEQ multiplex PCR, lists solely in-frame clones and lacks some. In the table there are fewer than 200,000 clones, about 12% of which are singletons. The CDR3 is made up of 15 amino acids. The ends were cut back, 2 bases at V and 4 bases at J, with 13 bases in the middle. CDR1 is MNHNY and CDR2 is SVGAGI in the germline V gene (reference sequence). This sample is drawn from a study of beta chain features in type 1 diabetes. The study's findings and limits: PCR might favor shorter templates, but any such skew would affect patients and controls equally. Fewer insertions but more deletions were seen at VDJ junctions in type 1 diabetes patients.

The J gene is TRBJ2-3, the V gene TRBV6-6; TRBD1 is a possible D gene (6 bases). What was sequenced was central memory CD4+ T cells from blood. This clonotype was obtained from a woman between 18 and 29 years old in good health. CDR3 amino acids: CASSYPRGTADTQYF. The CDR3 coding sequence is TGTGCCAGCAGTTACCCGAGGGGGACCGCAGATACGCAGTATTTT.